Sequencing of this TCR beta chain was carried out in a study of T cell repertoires in cytomegalovirus infection. Study-wide context: An indication of both CMV infection and matching HLA type came from public TCR beta signatures. Whole-study results and caveats: Public TCR beta family frequency separated CMV-and-HLA carriers, including in an independent cohort.

Ten or more counts support this clonotype. Its target is unknown. The CDR3 runs 14 residues. V was trimmed by 3 bases and J by 8 bases, leaving 14 bases between them. Looked up from germline, CDR1 is MNHNS and CDR2 is SASEGT. TCRdb itself ran the reads through MiXCR, one entry per CDR3 protein. The sample lists 450,000 to 650,000 distinct CDR3 sequences, about 25% occurring once. The rearrangement joins TRBV6-1 to TRBJ1-5, with D possibly TRBD1 on 5 matching bases. The receptor comes from a human donor in good health (CMV status not recorded). Some clones in this sample may be carry-over from other donors' samples. The sequencing input was PBMCs. CDR3 DNA sequence: TGTGCCAGCAGTGAGACAGCCTTAGAGAAGCCCCAGCATTTT. Protein sequence: CASSETALEKPQHF.